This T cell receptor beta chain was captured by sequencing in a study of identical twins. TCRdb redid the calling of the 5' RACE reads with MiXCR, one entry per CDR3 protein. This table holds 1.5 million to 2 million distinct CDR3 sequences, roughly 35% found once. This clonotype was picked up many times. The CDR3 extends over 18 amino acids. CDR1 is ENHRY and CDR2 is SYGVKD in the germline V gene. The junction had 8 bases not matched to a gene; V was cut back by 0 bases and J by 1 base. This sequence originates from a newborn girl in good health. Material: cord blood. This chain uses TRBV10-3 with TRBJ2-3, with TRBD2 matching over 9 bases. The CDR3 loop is CAISESIGLALGTDTQYF. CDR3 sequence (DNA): TGTGCCATCAGTGAGTCGATTGGACTAGCGCTCGGCACAGATACGCAGTATTTT.